This T cell receptor (beta chain) was recovered during a study of metastatic and nonmetastatic thyroid tumors. Thyroid surgery was performed in patients who had received no treatment beforehand. Broader study findings: Reportedly, malignant thyroid tumors had significantly higher TCR beta diversity than benign nodules, in blood and tumor.

The CDR3 runs 12 residues. Germline CDR1 and CDR2: MNHNS and SASEGT. The V and J ends lost 7 bases and 2 bases respectively, with 6 bases between them. TCRdb reprocessed the PCR reads via MiXCR. The table lists under 35,000 clones, roughly 30% of them singletons, with 25% to 35% in the top ten. Regarding this clone: Its antigen is not identified.

The source is a female donor with papillary thyroid cancer or a benign thyroid nodule (not recorded which). Some clones in this sample may be carry-over from other donors' samples. Sequenced sample: blood. This chain joins TRBV6-1 and TRBJ1-3; unclear D gene. In DNA form, the CDR3 reads TGTGCCAGCACCGGGGCTGGAAACACCATATATTTT. Encoded protein: CASTGAGNTIYF.